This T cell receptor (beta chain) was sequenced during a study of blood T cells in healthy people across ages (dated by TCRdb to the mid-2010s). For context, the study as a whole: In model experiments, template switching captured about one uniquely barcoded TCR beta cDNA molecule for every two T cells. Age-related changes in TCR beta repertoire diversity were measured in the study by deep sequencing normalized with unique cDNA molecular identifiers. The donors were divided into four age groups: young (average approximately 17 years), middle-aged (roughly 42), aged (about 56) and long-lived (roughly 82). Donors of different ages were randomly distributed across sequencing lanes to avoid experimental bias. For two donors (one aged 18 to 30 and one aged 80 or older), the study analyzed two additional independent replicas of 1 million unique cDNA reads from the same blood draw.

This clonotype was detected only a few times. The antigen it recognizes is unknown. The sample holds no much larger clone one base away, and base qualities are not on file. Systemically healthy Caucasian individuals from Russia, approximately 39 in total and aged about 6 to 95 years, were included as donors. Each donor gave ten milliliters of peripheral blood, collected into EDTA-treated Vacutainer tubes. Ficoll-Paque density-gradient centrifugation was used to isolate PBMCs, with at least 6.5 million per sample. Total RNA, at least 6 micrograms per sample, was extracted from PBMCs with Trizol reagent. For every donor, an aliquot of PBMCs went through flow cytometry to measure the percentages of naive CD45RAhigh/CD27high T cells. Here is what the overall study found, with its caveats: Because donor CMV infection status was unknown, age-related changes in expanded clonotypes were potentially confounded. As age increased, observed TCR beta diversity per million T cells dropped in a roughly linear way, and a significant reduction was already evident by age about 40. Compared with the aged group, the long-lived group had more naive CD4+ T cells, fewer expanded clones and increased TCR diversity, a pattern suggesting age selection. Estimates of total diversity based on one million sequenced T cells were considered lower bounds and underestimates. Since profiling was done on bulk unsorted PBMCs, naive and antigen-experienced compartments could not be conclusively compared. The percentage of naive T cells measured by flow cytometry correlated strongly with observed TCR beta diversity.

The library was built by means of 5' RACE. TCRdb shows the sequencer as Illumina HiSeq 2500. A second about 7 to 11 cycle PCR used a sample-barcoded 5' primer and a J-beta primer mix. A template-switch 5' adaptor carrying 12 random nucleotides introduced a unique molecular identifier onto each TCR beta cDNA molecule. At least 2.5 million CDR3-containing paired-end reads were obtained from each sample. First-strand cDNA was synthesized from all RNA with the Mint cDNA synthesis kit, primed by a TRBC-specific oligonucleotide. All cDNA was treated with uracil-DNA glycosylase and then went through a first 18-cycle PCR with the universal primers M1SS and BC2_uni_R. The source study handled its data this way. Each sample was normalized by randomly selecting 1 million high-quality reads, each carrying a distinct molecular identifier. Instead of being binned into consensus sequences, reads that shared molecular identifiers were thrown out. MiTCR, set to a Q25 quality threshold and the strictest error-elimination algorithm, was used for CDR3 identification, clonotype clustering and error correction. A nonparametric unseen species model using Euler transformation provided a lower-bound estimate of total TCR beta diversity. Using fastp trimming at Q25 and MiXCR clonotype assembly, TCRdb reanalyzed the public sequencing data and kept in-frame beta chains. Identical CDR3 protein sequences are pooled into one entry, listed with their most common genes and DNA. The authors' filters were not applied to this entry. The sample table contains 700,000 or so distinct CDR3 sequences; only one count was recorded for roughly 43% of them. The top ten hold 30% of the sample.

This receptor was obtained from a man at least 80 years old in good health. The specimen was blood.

Here is the DNA: TGTGCCAGCAGTTACGAGGGTAGCAGGAGCTATGGCTACACCTTC. Its product reads: CASSYEGSRSYGYTF. The receptor chain draws on TRBV6-2 or TRBV6-3 and TRBJ1-2; no D gene call is confident. Trimming at the junction amounts to 2 bases on V and 4 bases on J, and the germline ends lie 14 bases apart. CDR1 and CDR2, looked up from the germline V gene, are MNHEY and SVGEGT. The CDR3 starts with the cysteine, ends with the phenylalanine, and has 15 residues. Only the CDR3 DNA is retained, 45 bases long and in frame from the first base.